This is a list of T cell receptor beta chains from one sample in a study of cytomegalovirus exposure and HLA in healthy donors. The table came from immunoSEQ multiplex PCR; TCRdb's copy has only in-frame clones and leaves some out. The sample contains about 240,000 clones, approximately 83% of which appear only once. Sequences were obtained from PBMCs. These receptors originate from a woman in her thirties in good health and CMV-seropositive. Each CDR3 is given with its conserved first and last residue. The D gene is left open where the match is weak. Clone size is stated in some rows and not others, as once, few, many or a class when expanded.

abundance	d_gene	v_gene	j_gene	CDR3aa	CDR3nt
once	TRBD2	TRBV27	TRBJ2-2	CASMAAGGTGELFF	TGTGCCAGCATGGCAGCGGGAGGGACCGGGGAGCTGTTTTTT
.	.	TRBV21-1	TRBJ2-4	CASSLDTLAKNIQYF	TGTGCCAGCAGCTTGGACACTTTAGCCAAAAACATTCAGTACTTC
.	TRBD1	TRBV5-1	TRBJ1-1	CASSRQGDGTEAFF	TGCGCCAGCAGTAGACAGGGGGATGGCACTGAAGCTTTCTTT
.	.	TRBV5-1	TRBJ2-6	CASSSRARQARLSGANVLTF	TGCGCCAGCAGCTCGAGGGCCCGGCAGGCGCGACTCTCTGGGGCCAACGTCCTGACTTTC
.	TRBD1	TRBV5-5	TRBJ1-2	CASSPGTGGGYTF	TGTGCCAGCAGTCCCGGGACAGGGGGTGGCTACACCTTC
.	TRBD2	TRBV9	TRBJ2-3	CASSAQLTAGGTDTQYF	TGTGCCAGCAGCGCCCAGCTGACAGCGGGAGGAACAGATACGCAGTATTTT
.	TRBD1	TRBV28	TRBJ1-3	CAISRGMLSGNTIYF	TGTGCCATCTCCAGGGGGATGCTCTCTGGAAACACCATATATTTT
.	.	TRBV15	TRBJ2-5	CATSREFRETQYF	TGTGCCACCAGCAGAGAATTCCGGGAGACCCAGTACTTC
once	.	TRBV19	TRBJ1-2	CASRQGSTYGYTF	TGTGCCAGTAGACAGGGTAGCACCTATGGCTACACCTTC
.	.	TRBV5-1	TRBJ1-2	CASSGGNYYGYTF	TGCGCCAGCAGCGGAGGGAACTACTATGGCTACACCTTC
.	TRBD2	TRBV30	TRBJ2-1	CAWRARLAGFYNEQFF	TGTGCCTGGAGGGCCAGACTAGCGGGTTTCTACAATGAGCAGTTCTTC
.	.	TRBV5-1	TRBJ1-2	CASSLEIGRGTFF	TGCGCCAGCAGCTTGGAGATTGGCCGAGGGACATTCTTC
.	.	TRBV19	TRBJ2-7	CASSSGRSAYEQYF	TGTGCCAGTAGCAGCGGACGGTCCGCCTACGAGCAGTACTTC
.	.	TRBV27	TRBJ1-1	CASSLLGGTEAFF	TGTGCCAGCAGTTTATTGGGAGGAACTGAAGCTTTCTTT
once	TRBD2	TRBV5-4	TRBJ2-3	CASSLGGSTSDTQYF	TGTGCCAGCAGCTTGGGCGGGAGTACGTCAGATACGCAGTATTTT
.	.	TRBV5-6	TRBJ1-1	CASSLTGLNTEAFF	TGTGCCAGCAGCTTGACAGGGTTGAACACTGAAGCTTTCTTT
.	TRBD1	TRBV7-9	TRBJ1-2	CASSSDQGAASYGYTF	TGTGCCAGCAGCTCGGATCAGGGGGCGGCATCCTATGGCTACACCTTC
.	TRBD1	TRBV5-4	TRBJ2-1	CASSLDTGAGEQFF	TGTGCCAGCAGCTTGGATACAGGGGCTGGGGAGCAGTTCTTC
.	.	TRBV10-2	TRBJ2-7	CASRAGQHNYEQYF	TGCGCCAGCAGGGCGGGACAGCACAACTACGAGCAGTACTTC
.	TRBD1	TRBV5-1	TRBJ1-4	CASSRTGINEKLFF	TGCGCCAGCAGCCGGACAGGAATTAATGAAAAACTGTTTTTT
.	TRBD1	TRBV27	TRBJ1-2	CASSLDGTGDRYTF	TGTGCCAGCAGTTTAGACGGGACAGGGGATCGCTACACCTTC
.	.	TRBV4-1	TRBJ1-3	CASSHNKQLPSGNTIYF	TGCGCCAGCAGCCACAACAAACAGCTGCCCTCTGGAAACACCATATATTTT
.	TRBD1	TRBV2	TRBJ1-2	CASKQAGGYGYTF	TGTGCCAGCAAGCAGGCAGGGGGATATGGCTACACCTTC
.	.	TRBV27	TRBJ2-1	CASMSGGARNEQFF	TGTGCCAGCATGAGTGGGGGGGCGAGGAATGAGCAGTTCTTC
.	TRBD1	TRBV27	TRBJ1-5	CASSVTGRQPQHF	TGTGCCAGCAGTGTGACAGGGCGGCAGCCCCAGCATTTT
.	.	TRBV5-4	TRBJ2-3	CASSSRTDPTDTQYF	TGTGCCAGCAGCTCCCGAACAGATCCCACAGATACGCAGTATTTT
.	.	TRBV5-1	TRBJ1-4	CASRVGQTATNEKLFF	TGCGCCAGCAGAGTTGGACAGACGGCAACTAATGAAAAACTGTTTTTT
.	TRBD2	TRBV29-1	TRBJ2-7	CSALGGTASYEQYF	TGCAGCGCCTTGGGGGGGACGGCTTCCTACGAGCAGTACTTC
.	TRBD2	TRBV11-3	TRBJ2-3	CASSPRLAGVAGDTQYF	TGTGCCAGCAGTCCAAGACTAGCGGGAGTTGCGGGGGATACGCAGTATTTT
.	.	TRBV27	TRBJ2-7	CASSPTNRVGNEQYF	TGTGCCAGCAGTCCGACTAACAGGGTAGGCAACGAGCAGTACTTC
.	TRBD2	TRBV5-1	TRBJ2-7	CASSFDRLAGFYEQYF	TGCGCCAGCAGCTTCGATAGACTAGCGGGGTTCTACGAGCAGTACTTC
.	TRBD1	TRBV5-1	TRBJ1-1	CASSTTQGSTEAFF	TGCGCCAGCAGCACCACACAGGGGAGCACTGAAGCTTTCTTT
.	TRBD2	TRBV5-1	TRBJ2-1	CASSLGDRLPGLAVSSYNEQFF	TGCGCCAGCAGCTTGGGCGACAGGCTCCCGGGACTAGCGGTAAGCTCCTACAATGAGCAGTTCTTC
once	.	TRBV11-2	TRBJ1-3	CASSLPRRAIYF	TGTGCCAGCAGCCTACCACGTCGGGCCATATATTTT
.	.	TRBV29-1	TRBJ2-6	CSVGTTGSLSGANVLTF	TGCAGCGTTGGGACTACCGGGAGCCTCTCTGGGGCCAACGTCCTGACTTTC
.	.	TRBV5-1	TRBJ2-2	CASSFGGMGTGELFF	TGCGCCAGCAGCTTCGGCGGGATGGGCACCGGGGAGCTGTTTTTT
.	.	TRBV27	TRBJ1-5	CASSLGPRGNSNQPQHF	TGTGCCAGCAGTTTGGGACCTAGGGGGAATAGCAATCAGCCCCAGCATTTT
.	TRBD1	TRBV11-3	TRBJ1-1	CASSQTGEAEAFF	TGTGCCAGCAGCCAAACAGGGGAGGCTGAAGCTTTCTTT
.	TRBD1	TRBV29-1	TRBJ1-5	CSVRGQTDQPQHF	TGCAGCGTGCGGGGACAGACCGATCAGCCCCAGCATTTT
.	.	TRBV7-9	TRBJ1-2	CASSPQEGLYGYTF	TGTGCCAGCAGCCCACAGGAGGGCCTTTATGGCTACACCTTC
.	TRBD1	TRBV28	TRBJ2-5	CASSLTTGVIETQYF	TGTGCCAGCAGCCTTACGACAGGGGTGATCGAGACCCAGTACTTC
.	TRBD1	TRBV7-8	TRBJ2-7	CASSATGFYEQYF	TGTGCCAGCAGCGCGACAGGGTTCTACGAGCAGTACTTC
.	.	TRBV2	TRBJ2-6	CASTMSSGANVLTF	TGTGCCAGCACCATGTCCTCTGGGGCCAACGTCCTGACTTTC
.	TRBD2	TRBV28	TRBJ2-1	CASSPTSGRNNEQFF	TGTGCCAGCAGTCCTACTAGCGGGAGGAACAATGAGCAGTTCTTC
.	TRBD1	TRBV10-1	TRBJ2-5	CASRDGQGGTQYF	TGCGCCAGCAGAGATGGACAGGGAGGGACCCAGTACTTC
few	.	TRBV19	TRBJ1-2	CASSIPGNGYTF	TGTGCCAGTAGTATTCCAGGGAATGGCTACACCTTC
.	TRBD1	TRBV7-9	TRBJ1-1	CASSGGQGDMTFF	TGTGCCAGCAGCGGCGGACAGGGAGATATGACTTTCTTT
.	.	TRBV6-6	TRBJ2-3	CASSRTEITDTQYF	TGTGCCAGCAGTCGGACAGAAATCACAGATACGCAGTATTTT
once	TRBD1	TRBV28	TRBJ1-5	CASSPQGRGGNQPQHF	TGTGCCAGCAGCCCACAGGGGAGAGGGGGCAATCAGCCCCAGCATTTT
.	.	TRBV4-2	TRBJ1-2	CASSAREEHYGYTF	TGTGCCAGCAGCGCCCGAGAGGAACATTATGGCTACACCTTC
.	.	TRBV19	TRBJ1-2	CASSMEGKGYTF	TGTGCCAGTAGTATGGAGGGGAAAGGCTACACCTTC
.	.	TRBV19	TRBJ2-7	CASSPADRFVTYEQYF	TGTGCCAGTAGCCCAGCGGACAGATTTGTGACCTACGAGCAGTACTTC
.	TRBD1	TRBV5-1	TRBJ2-7	CASSTGTGTGSYEQYF	TGCGCCAGCAGCACCGGAACCGGGACAGGCTCCTACGAGCAGTACTTC
.	.	TRBV6-6	TRBJ2-2	CASSYFGSSGELFF	TGTGCCAGCAGTTACTTCGGGTCGTCCGGGGAGCTGTTTTTT
.	.	TRBV27	TRBJ2-4	CASGQTGSAKNIQYF	TGTGCCAGCGGACAAACAGGGTCTGCCAAAAACATTCAGTACTTC
few	TRBD1	TRBV28	TRBJ2-7	CASSDRGSYEQYF	TGTGCCAGCTCGGACAGGGGATCCTACGAGCAGTACTTC
.	TRBD2	TRBV27	TRBJ2-3	CASRLLSGSADTQYF	TGTGCCAGCAGGCTTCTTAGCGGGAGTGCAGATACGCAGTATTTT
.	.	TRBV5-1	TRBJ2-7	CASSLAYSGFGEQYF	TGCGCCAGCAGCTTGGCCTATTCAGGGTTCGGCGAGCAGTACTTC